This entry concerns a single T cell receptor beta chain. The sample holds a few counts of this clone. The specificity of this receptor is unknown. No clone much larger than this one lies a single base away; base qualities are absent. This sample was taken from a study of CD8+ T cells in alopecia areata (dated by TCRdb to the late 2010s). The study in broad terms: Treated patients were enrolled in an open-label pilot trial of oral tofacitinib, 5 to 10 mg twice daily, for moderate-to-severe alopecia areata. Amplification of TCRbeta CDR3 regions was done by immunoSEQ multiplex PCR using 35 Vbeta forward primers and 13 Jbeta reverse primers. To study T cell clonal expansion in alopecia areata, the researchers applied high-throughput TCRbeta sequencing to both the C3H/HeJ mouse model and human patients. Scalp tissue and sorted CD4+ and CD8+ peripheral blood T cells from patchy and totalis/universalis alopecia areata patients and from healthy controls were covered by human TCRbeta sequencing. Disease severity in treated patients was measured with the SALT score, which quantifies the percentage of affected scalp surface area. RNA was obtained with the PAXgene miRNA kit for fixed scalp, the miRNeasy kit for PBMCs, and the RNeasy kit for mouse skin. Scalp clonality was compared across normal scalp (n=4), patchy alopecia areata scalp (n=8), and alopecia totalis/universalis scalp (n=8). Biopsies were taken from tofacitinib-treated patients at baseline and at 4 and 24 weeks of treatment, and a later scalp biopsy was taken in several of the tofacitinib-treated patients. Patients received tofacitinib for 6 to 18 months and were then followed off drug for 6 months to check for delayed response and recurrence.

General conclusions and limits of the study: Because the treated cohort was small and included a single nonresponder, larger studies are needed to assess links between baseline CD8+ expansion and response. Scalp TCR repertoire analysis is complicated because resident alphabeta T cells in normal human skin are also sequenced, whereas mouse skin is dominated by gammadelta T cells. Higher clonality and more expanded CD8+ clones were observed in lesional scalp than in normal scalp, particularly in alopecia totalis/universalis, a finding suggestive of antigenic drive. During tofacitinib treatment, many expanded lesional clones stuck around in both scalp and blood, and this persistence may partly explain why relapse happens after treatment is stopped. Tofacitinib significantly decreased scalp clonality and the number of expanded CD8+ clones among the top 100 scalp clones. Shared TCR sequences between patients were less evident than in mice, which may be partly attributable to HLA diversity in the patient population.

The protocol used for the library was the immunoSEQ multiplex PCR assay. RNA was extracted from all samples and reverse transcribed into cDNA as template for TCR sequencing. SuperScript III was used for first-strand cDNA synthesis, primed with a 2:1 mix of oligo-dT and random hexamers. A synthetic immune receptor repertoire was used to measure amplification bias, and any remaining bias was corrected computationally. The original methods were these. Raw reads were preprocessed for error removal, and CDR3 was defined according to IMGT conventions as running from the conserved cysteine to phenylalanine. Clonality was computed by normalizing Shannon entropy by log2 of the number of productive unique TCRs and subtracting the result from 1. CD4 or CD8 identity of scalp clones was inferred by cross-referencing scalp TCRbeta sequences with sorted blood CD4 and CD8 repertoires. TCRdb holds this immuneACCESS table with in-frame rearrangements only. Some clones are missing; in checked studies, unresolved V genes explain under half, and the rest has no known cause. D and trimming were read from the DNA, whereas the V and J calls and clone size are those reported in that table. Counted in this sample were 100,000 to 130,000 clones; 84% of them appeared once. About 24% of the sample comes from the top ten.

In the paper's terms, the time point label means: roughly 24 weeks on oral tofacitinib. This specimen's treatment or condition label, per the study, means: oral pan-JAK inhibitor, 5-10 mg twice daily. Lesional scalp punch biopsies and peripheral blood were obtained from alopecia areata patients. PBMCs were isolated by density centrifugation and stained for CD3, CD4 and CD8, after which CD4+ and CD8+ T cells were sorted on a FACSAria. The germline V gene supplies CDR1 SQVTM and CDR2 ANQGSEA. The CDR3 has 13 amino acids, counting the end cysteine and phenylalanine. Just the 39-base CDR3 DNA is kept, in frame starting at base 1. V loses 7 bases at its end and J loses 0 bases; junction bases beyond the gene matches: 4.

This receptor chain uses TRBV29-1 and TRBJ1-1; 8 central bases correspond to TRBD1. This specimen consisted of CD8+ T cells sorted from blood, obtained at week 24, from a patient treated with tofacitinib. The clonotype was recovered from a human donor with alopecia areata. CDR3 region: CSARTGLNTEAFF. The sequenced DNA is TGCAGCGCCCGGACAGGGTTGAACACTGAAGCTTTCTTT.